This T cell receptor (beta chain) originates from a study of radiotherapy plus CTLA-4 blockade in lung cancer. Study observations and caveats: The study found tumor-derived TCR clones expanded in blood after radiotherapy plus ipilimumab.

This CDR3 has 15 residues. The germline CDR1 and CDR2 sequences are SEHNR and FQNEAQ (reference sequence). V was clipped by 5 bases and J by 4 bases; unmatched bases: 8. Some clones are missing from TCRdb's copy, which holds only in-frame ones; the method was immunoSEQ multiplex PCR. The sample has about 40,000 clones, approximately 68% seen once; the top ten hold approximately 9%. Focal radiation plus CTLA-4 blockade with ipilimumab was administered to patients who had chemo-refractory metastatic non-small-cell lung cancer. Comments on this clone: Its antigen is unidentified.

V is TRBV7-9 and J is TRBJ1-3; TRBD1 matches at 7 bases. This receptor was identified in a human donor with non-small cell lung cancer who had stable disease on radiotherapy plus ipilimumab. Material: peripheral blood, obtained from a patient treated with radiotherapy plus ipilimumab. CDR3 DNA: TGTGCCAGCAGCCCGACAGGGAGAGGAGGAAACACCATATATTTT. Amino acid sequence: CASSPTGRGGNTIYF.